These 16 T cell receptor beta chains were sequenced from one sample in a study of identical twins. MiXCR was run by TCRdb on the 5' RACE reads, yielding one entry per CDR3 protein. The table lists under 350,000 distinct CDR3 sequences, over 8.5% of them singletons. These data were also reused for a study on yellow fever vaccine responses in identical twins.

Sequencing used CD8+ T cells sorted from blood. Every receptor here comes from a young woman in good health.

The chain recombines TRBV7-2 with TRBJ2-1; D is undetermined. CDR1 and CDR2 from the germline V gene are SGHTA and FQGNSA. The V end was cut by 2 bases, the J end by 0 bases, with 8 bases between. This CDR3 spans 15 amino acids. The CDR3 here is CASSLFESSYNEQFF. The CDR3 region has the DNA TGTGCCAGCAGCTTATTTGAAAGCTCCTACAATGAGCAGTTCTTC.

This clonotype was recorded many times. The chain joins TRBV12-3 or TRBV12-4 to TRBJ1-1; D not resolved. V was cut by 1 base and J by 1 base, with 7 bases left in between. This CDR3 is built from 14 residues. Here the CDR3 reads CASSLVAGNTEAFF. The CDR3 DNA reads TGTGCCAGCAGTTTAGTTGCGGGGAACACTGAAGCTTTCTTT.

There are a few counts of this clonotype. The genes are TRBV28 and TRBJ1-1; TRBD1 matches 9 bases. Germline-derived CDR1 and CDR2 are MDHEN and SYDVKM. V was pared by 6 bases and J by 4 bases, with 6 bases of the junction left unmatched. The CDR3 has 14 residues. The CDR3 here is CASSWTGVATEAFF. CDR3 DNA sequence: TGTGCCAGCAGCTGGACAGGGGTCGCCACTGAAGCTTTCTTT.

Many counts were recorded for this clonotype. The chain couples TRBV29-1 to TRBJ2-7; 7 nucleotides line up with TRBD1. The CDR3 runs 16 residues. Germline assignment: CDR1 SQVTM and CDR2 ANQGSEA. V lost 4 bases to trimming and J lost 4 bases; unmatched junction nucleotides: 16. The CDR3 coding sequence is TGCAGCGTTGGGGGGACAGCTGCTTCCGGAATTTACGAGCAGTACTTC. Protein sequence: CSVGGTAASGIYEQYF.

This clonotype has only a few counts. The rearrangement joins TRBV20-1 to TRBJ2-7; 7 bases line up with TRBD1. The germline gives CDR1 DFQATT, CDR2 SNEGSKA (reference sequence). The CDR3 is 14 residues long. Trimming cost V 1 base and J 4 bases; bases outside gene matches: 7. As DNA, the CDR3 is TGCAGTGCTAGAGGACAGGGCCGAGGGTACGAGCAGTACTTC. Its translation: CSARGQGRGYEQYF.

This clonotype has at least ten counts. The V call is TRBV7-6, the J call TRBJ2-7; the match to TRBD1 covers 7 bases. In germline, CDR1 is SGHVS, CDR2 FNYEAQ. The CDR3 has 14 amino acids. With 4 bases clipped from V and 4 bases from J, the junction kept 7 bases outside the gene matches. The CDR3 protein is CASSSTGYGYEQYF. The CDR3 DNA follows: TGTGCCAGCAGCTCGACAGGGTATGGGTACGAGCAGTACTTC.

This clonotype appeared many times. The chain recombines TRBV6-2 or TRBV6-3 with TRBJ2-1, with 7 bases aligning to TRBD2. J was trimmed by 1 base and V by 5 bases; bases with no gene match: 11. Looked up from germline, CDR1 is MNHEY and CDR2 is SVGEGT. The CDR3 length is 17 residues. The CDR3 DNA reads as TGTGCCAGCAGTCCTCCCGGGACTACAAGATCCTACAATGAGCAGTTCTTC. It specifies CASSPPGTTRSYNEQFF.

V is TRBV25-1 and J is TRBJ1-1; no reliable D call. The CDR3 has 13 residues. V lost 4 bases and J lost 2, with 8 bases in between. Germline assignment: CDR1 MGHDK and CDR2 SYGVNS. The CDR3 nucleotides are TGTGCCAGCAGTGCGGTTGGCAACACTGAAGCTTTCTTT. It codes for CASSAVGNTEAFF.

This clonotype was detected a few times. As DNA, the CDR3 is TGTGCCACCAGTGAGTTAAATGAGCAGTTCTTC. Translation gives CATSELNEQFF. This rearrangement joins TRBV24-1 to TRBJ2-1; D unresolved. Germline assignment: CDR1 KGHDR and CDR2 SFDVKD. The CDR3 extends over 11 amino acids. V dropped 4 bases and J dropped 7 bases, with 4 bases sitting between them.

This clonotype was detected only a few times. The gene calls are TRBV4-3 and TRBJ2-1, with D hard to call. V was trimmed by 4 bases and J by 0 bases, leaving 16 bases between them. Germline V gene sequence: CDR1 LGHNA, CDR2 YSLEER. CDR3 length equals 17 residues. The CDR3 sequence is CASSPSGSDPSYNEQFF. DNA of the CDR3: TGCGCCAGCAGCCCCAGTGGTTCGGACCCCTCCTACAATGAGCAGTTCTTC.

This clonotype was detected many times. The rearrangement uses TRBV29-1 and TRBJ2-7; D possibly matches TRBD1 or TRBD2 (6 bases each). Germline loops: CDR1 SQVTM, CDR2 ANQGSEA. V dropped 8 bases and J dropped 0 bases, with 14 bases sitting between them. The CDR3 is 13 residues long. This chain's CDR3 is CSFEGGSSYEQYF. The CDR3 DNA follows: TGCAGCTTCGAGGGGGGCAGCTCCTACGAGCAGTACTTC.

This clonotype was seen a handful of times. The rearrangement joins TRBV6-5 to TRBJ2-2; 12 bases map to TRBD2. With 1 base clipped from V and 4 bases from J, the junction kept 4 bases outside the gene matches. This CDR3 has 17 residues. Germline CDR1 reads MNHEY; CDR2 reads SVGAGI. The chain's CDR3 is CASSYYGLAGFTGELFF. The CDR3 DNA is TGTGCCAGCAGTTACTACGGACTAGCGGGGTTCACCGGGGAGCTGTTTTTT.

The V call is TRBV28, the J call TRBJ2-5; no reliable D call. CDR3 size: 12 residues. CDR1 and CDR2 from the germline V gene are MDHEN and SYDVKM. Trimming left V 5 bases short and J 5 bases short, with 9 bases between. The CDR3 sequence is CASSTGRETQYF. The CDR3 bases are TGTGCCAGCAGTACTGGTCGGGAGACCCAGTACTTC.

The chain employs TRBV5-1 and TRBJ2-3; the match to TRBD2 covers 9 bases. The CDR3 is made up of 15 amino acids. With V trimmed by 2 bases and J by 4 bases, 5 bases remained unmatched. Germline CDR1 SGHRS, CDR2 YFSETQ. The CDR3 coding sequence is TGCGCCAGCAGCTTAAGTAGCGGGGGAGCAGATACGCAGTATTTT. As protein: CASSLSSGGADTQYF.

This sequence joins TRBV6-1 and TRBJ1-4; D possibly corresponds to TRBD1 (6 bases). V dropped 6 bases and J dropped 2 bases, with 13 bases sitting between them. Germline-derived CDR1 and CDR2 are MNHNS and SASEGT. This CDR3 spans 15 amino acids. CDR3 loop: CASSPSQGTNEKLFF. The DNA for the CDR3 is TGTGCCAGCAGCCCATCCCAGGGGACTAATGAAAAACTGTTTTTT.

The chain is built from TRBV3-1 and TRBJ2-2, with 7 bases fitting TRBD1. The CDR3 covers 17 residues. CDR1 and CDR2 from the germline V gene are LGHDT and YNNKEL (reference sequence). Trimming took 7 bases from V and 2 from J; bases not matched to a gene: 13. Here the CDR3 DNA reads TGTGCCAGCATAAAAAATTTGGACAGGACAAACACCGGGGAGCTGTTTTTT. Amino acid sequence: CASIKNLDRTNTGELFF.